The 31 T cell receptor beta chains given below trace back to one sample, sequenced in a study of shared clonotypes between healthy human individuals. CD45RO-negative, CCR7-positively selected cells formed the naive CD8 fraction, excluding terminally differentiated effector memory CD45RA+ cells. Clones were read by immunoSEQ multiplex PCR, and TCRdb kept only the in-frame ones, dropping some. The sample holds about 700,000 clones, roughly 94% seen once. Sequencing was done on a sample of naive CD8+ T cells sorted from blood. Every receptor here comes from a man in his thirties or forties in good health.

DNA of the CDR3: TGCGCCAGCAGCCAAGGACGCGGACAGTCATATGGCTACACCTTC. This translates into CASSQGRGQSYGYTF. V is TRBV4-1 and J is TRBJ1-2, with D possibly matching TRBD1 (6 bases). CDR1 and CDR2 (germline): MGHRA, YSYEKL. The V end lost 1 base, the J end lost 5 bases, and 14 bases lay between the germline ends. The CDR3 is 15 residues long.

This sequence joins TRBV29-1 and TRBJ2-7, with a weak D call TRBD2 (5 bases). CDR1 and CDR2 (germline): SQVTM, ANQGSEA. Trimming removed 1 base from V and 2 bases from J, with 15 bases in between. This CDR3 is built from 15 residues. CDR3 in amino acids: CSVEGGELETYEQYF. Here the CDR3 DNA reads TGCAGCGTTGAAGGAGGTGAACTAGAGACCTACGAGCAGTACTTC.

A single count supports this clone. The genes are TRBV29-1 and TRBJ2-1; tentatively, D is TRBD1 (5 bases). Germline CDR1 SQVTM, CDR2 ANQGSEA. Trimming cost V 6 bases and J 7 bases, with 7 bases left between them. The CDR3 has 10 residues. In DNA form, the CDR3 reads TGCAGCGTAGACAGAAATGAGCAGTTCTTC. Translated: CSVDRNEQFF.

This clone occurred many times. The genes are TRBV6-6 and TRBJ2-7; TRBD1 might be the D (6 bases). V was shortened by 8 bases and J by 3 bases, with 20 bases between the two germline ends. CDR3 size: 15 residues. In germline, CDR1 is MNHNY, CDR2 SVGAGI (reference sequence). The CDR3 region has the DNA TGTGCCAGCGGGGCAAGAGGACAGCTTGGCTACGAGCAGTACTTC. Residues: CASGARGQLGYEQYF.

The rearrangement joins TRBV5-8 to TRBJ2-1; D remains unclear. This CDR3 contains 12 residues. V was pared by 3 bases and J by 4 bases, with 5 bases between. The germline V gene encodes CDR1 SGHTS and CDR2 YDEGEE. The CDR3 spells CASSWGYNEQFF. CDR3 bases: TGTGCCAGCAGCTGGGGATACAATGAGCAGTTCTTC. Drawing the rest from reference TRBV5-8 and TRBJ2-1, the complete variable domain is EAGVTQSPTHLIKTRGQQATLRCSPISGHTSVYWYQQALGLGLQFLLWYDEGEERNRGNFPPRFSGRQFPNYSSELNVNALELEDSALYLCASSWGYNEQFFGPGTRLTVL.

This rearrangement joins TRBV27 to TRBJ2-3; D unclear. Germline V gene lookup returns CDR1 MNHEY and CDR2 SMNVEV (reference sequence). V gave up 8 bases and J gave up 4 bases, with 13 bases separating them. The CDR3 runs 13 residues. This chain's CDR3 is CASSTLRADTQYF. DNA for the CDR3: TGTGCCAGCTCTACCTTAAGGGCAGATACGCAGTATTTT.

The chain combines TRBV27 with TRBJ2-7; 8 bases line up with TRBD1. Germline loops: CDR1 MNHEY, CDR2 SMNVEV (reference sequence). The CDR3 loop spans 13 amino acids. V lost 8 bases to trimming and J lost 5 bases; unmatched junction nucleotides: 8. The chain's CDR3 is CASWGTGDHEQYF. DNA of the CDR3: TGTGCCAGCTGGGGGACAGGAGACCACGAGCAGTACTTC.

J is TRBJ2-7 and V is TRBV20-1, with 7 bases fitting TRBD2. Germline CDR1 and CDR2: DFQATT and SNEGSKA (reference sequence). V trimming: 7 bases; J trimming: 7 bases; junction bases outside the gene matches: 1. The length of the CDR3 is 9 residues. In DNA form, the CDR3 reads TGCAGTGTTAGCGGGGAGCAGTACTTC. It encodes CSVSGEQYF.

This rearrangement joins TRBV27 to TRBJ2-7; 7 positions agree with TRBD2. The germline V gene encodes CDR1 MNHEY and CDR2 SMNVEV (reference sequence). The length of the CDR3 is 12 residues. V lost 8 bases, J lost 5 bases, and 6 bases stayed unmatched. Written as DNA, the CDR3 is TGTGCCAGCCGGGTGGGAGGGAACGAGCAGTACTTC. It is translated as CASRVGGNEQYF.

The rearrangement links TRBV13 to TRBJ2-3; TRBD2 aligns across 12 bases. Germline trimming cut 3 bases from V and 3 bases from J; bases unmatched to any gene: 4. From germline, CDR1 is PRHDT and CDR2 FYEKMQ (reference sequence). This CDR3 region has 16 residues. The CDR3 DNA sequence: TGTGCCAGCAGCTTGGCTAGCGGGAGGGGGACAGATACGCAGTATTTT. Translated: CASSLASGRGTDTQYF.

This clone was seen only a few times. The V call is TRBV6-1, the J call TRBJ1-5; 7 nucleotides line up with TRBD1. Unmatched junction bases numbered 7, after V lost 7 bases and J lost 4 bases. CDR3 length equals 14 residues. Germline CDR1 reads MNHNS; CDR2 reads SASEGT. In DNA form, the CDR3 reads TGTGCCAGCACTCCGGGACAGCAAAATCAGCCCCAGCATTTT. Amino acid sequence: CASTPGQQNQPQHF.

This clone was observed once. V is TRBV5-1 and J is TRBJ2-2; no definite D call. Germline CDR1 is SGHRS and CDR2 is YFSETQ. CDR3 length equals 11 residues. The V and J ends lost 4 bases and 15 bases respectively, with 13 bases between them. The CDR3 loop reads CASSPIVRMFF. CDR3 coding DNA: TGCGCCAGCAGCCCCATCGTTCGGATGTTTTTT. Complete variable domain (other parts from reference TRBV5-1 and TRBJ2-2): KAGVTQTPRYLIKTRGQQVTLSCSPISGHRSVSWYQQTPGQGLQFLFEYFSETQRNKGNFPGRFSGRQFSNSRSEMNVSTLELGDSALYLCASSPIVRMFFGEGSRLTVL.

The chain carries TRBV9 and TRBJ2-7; possibly TRBD2 for D (5 bases). Trimming left V 5 bases short and J 1 base short, with 10 bases between. Germline loops: CDR1 SGDLS, CDR2 YYNGEE. The length of the CDR3 is 13 residues. CDR3 DNA sequence: TGTGCCAGCAGTCGGGAAGTATCCTACGAGCAGTACTTC. Translated, it gives CASSREVSYEQYF.

Only one count was recorded for this clone. The V gene is TRBV7-9, the J gene TRBJ2-1; weak D call: TRBD1 (5 bases). Between the trimmed V and J ends, which lost 5 bases and 4 bases, there was a span of 15 bases. This CDR3 comprises 15 residues. Germline assignment: CDR1 SEHNR and CDR2 FQNEAQ (reference sequence). The CDR3 bases are TGTGCCAGCAGCCCGAAGGGGAAACCATACAATGAGCAGTTCTTC. As protein: CASSPKGKPYNEQFF.

The V call is TRBV4-3, the J call TRBJ2-7, with D perhaps TRBD1 or TRBD2 (5 bases each). CDR3 length equals 16 residues. Trimming pared 0 bases from V and 7 bases from J, leaving 19 bases between. Germline V gene lookup returns CDR1 LGHNA and CDR2 YSLEER. CDR3 loop: CASSQDRQGPRIEQYF. In nucleotides, the CDR3 is TGCGCCAGCAGCCAAGATAGGCAGGGACCTCGAATTGAGCAGTACTTC.

V and J are TRBV9 and TRBJ2-1, with 9 bases aligning to TRBD2. The germline V gene encodes CDR1 SGDLS and CDR2 YYNGEE. V lost 3 bases to trimming and J lost 2 bases; unmatched junction nucleotides: 3. The CDR3 contains 15 residues. CDR3 bases: TGTGCCAGCAGCGCTAGCGGGGCCCCCTACAATGAGCAGTTCTTC. This codes for CASSASGAPYNEQFF.

J is TRBJ1-1 and V is TRBV14; D remains ambiguous. The germline CDR1 and CDR2 sequences are SGHDN and FVKESK. The length of the CDR3 is 12 residues. V lost 0 bases and J lost 4, with 3 bases in between. CDR3 loop: CASSQEGTEAFF. The CDR3 DNA is TGTGCCAGCAGCCAAGAGGGCACTGAAGCTTTCTTT.

The chain carries TRBV6-6 and TRBJ2-1; 8 bases map to TRBD2. J gave up 4 bases and V 2 bases, and 1 base lay outside the gene matches. This CDR3 spans 14 amino acids. Germline loops: CDR1 MNHNY, CDR2 SVGAGI (reference sequence). CDR3 DNA: TGTGCCAGCAGTTACAGCGGGAGTTACAATGAGCAGTTCTTC. Encoded protein: CASSYSGSYNEQFF.

V and J are TRBV29-1 and TRBJ2-2; D perhaps matches TRBD1 (6 bases). Germline lookup yields CDR1 SQVTM and CDR2 ANQGSEA. This CDR3 has 13 residues. V lost 5 bases to trimming and J lost 1 base, with 8 bases between them. DNA for the CDR3: TGCAGCGTTAAGGGACAGAACACCGGGGAGCTGTTTTTT. This codes for CSVKGQNTGELFF.

The V gene is TRBV11-3, the J gene TRBJ2-5; D possibly uses TRBD1 or TRBD2 (5 bases each). Germline-derived CDR1 and CDR2 are SGHNT and YENEEA. The CDR3 has 14 amino acids. With 4 bases removed from V and 3 bases from J, the gap between germline ends came to 12 bases. CDR3 loop: CASSSSGTKETQYF. The CDR3 DNA follows: TGTGCCAGCAGCTCCTCAGGGACCAAAGAGACCCAGTACTTC.

The chain carries TRBV7-9 and TRBJ2-7; D possibly corresponds to TRBD2 (6 bases). V was trimmed by 6 bases and J by 0 bases, leaving 12 bases between them. In germline, CDR1 is SEHNR, CDR2 FQNEAQ (reference sequence). The CDR3 has 14 residues. The CDR3 bases are TGTGCCAGCAGAGATCACGGGAGCTCCTACGAGCAGTACTTC. Translated: CASRDHGSSYEQYF. Based on the CDR3 plus reference TRBV7-9 and TRBJ2-7, the full variable domain is DTGVSQNPRHKITKRGQNVTFRCDPISEHNRLYWYRQTLGQGPEFLTYFQNEAQLEKSRLLSDRFSAERPKGSFSTLEIQRTEQGDSAMYLCASRDHGSSYEQYFGPGTRLTVT.

The rearrangement uses TRBV25-1 and TRBJ1-2; TRBD1 matches 9 bases. The CDR3 has 14 amino acids. Germline-derived CDR1 and CDR2 are MGHDK and SYGVNS. V gave up 1 base and J gave up 7 bases; unmatched junction bases: 4. The CDR3 sequence is CASSELGTGLGYTF. The CDR3 DNA reads as TGTGCCAGCAGTGAATTAGGGACAGGGCTTGGCTACACCTTC.

In this sample, this clone turned up once. The V and J genes are TRBV7-9 and TRBJ2-1; D not resolved. The V and J ends lost 2 bases and 5 bases respectively, with 13 bases between them. Germline loops: CDR1 SEHNR, CDR2 FQNEAQ (reference sequence). The CDR3 runs 15 residues. The CDR3 bases are TGTGCCAGCAGCTTACCGGCCGAAAACCACAATGAGCAGTTCTTC. This translates into CASSLPAENHNEQFF.

The V and J genes are TRBV23-1 and TRBJ2-7, with D possibly being TRBD1 (5 bases). TRBV23-1 is assigned to the ORF class and has an uncertain function. Trimming removed 3 bases from V and 5 bases from J, with 20 bases in between. The CDR3 sequence is 16 residues long. The CDR3 DNA reads TGCGCCAGCAGTCACGTGGCAAGACAGCTAGTCCACGAGCAGTACTTC. Translating it yields CASSHVARQLVHEQYF.

The J gene is TRBJ2-2, the V gene TRBV6-5, with 7 positions matching TRBD2. The CDR3 is 13 residues long. The V gene's germline CDR1 is MNHEY and CDR2 SVGAGI. The V segment lost 6 bases and the J segment 6 bases; nucleotides outside the gene matches: 4. CDR3 residues: CASSPAGSGELFF. The DNA for the CDR3 is TGTGCCAGCAGCCCAGCGGGGTCCGGGGAGCTGTTTTTT.

This clone has only one observation. CDR3 sequence reads: CASSLDRWEYRNEQFF. In nucleotides, the CDR3 is TGTGCCAGCAGCTTAGATCGATGGGAATATCGGAATGAGCAGTTCTTC. The genes are TRBV7-9 and TRBJ2-1; D is unclear. Trimming took 1 base from V and 7 from J, leaving 17 bases between them. The germline V gene encodes CDR1 SEHNR and CDR2 FQNEAQ (reference sequence). The CDR3 consists of 16 residues.

CDR3 sequence: CASSRQAMNTEAFF. In nucleotides, the CDR3 is TGTGCCAGTAGTAGGCAGGCCATGAACACTGAAGCTTTCTTT. V usage is TRBV19 and J usage is TRBJ1-1, with no clear D. Looked up from germline, CDR1 is LNHDA and CDR2 is SQIVND (reference sequence). The V end lost 4 bases, the J end lost 0 bases, and 9 bases lay between the germline ends. The CDR3 consists of 14 residues.

The V and J genes are TRBV10-3 and TRBJ2-7; TRBD1 aligns across 8 bases. With 0 bases clipped from V and 4 bases from J, the junction kept 8 bases outside the gene matches. The CDR3 contains 16 residues. Germline CDR1 and CDR2: ENHRY and SYGVKD. For the CDR3, the DNA is TGTGCCATCAGTGAGTCTACCGACAGGGGCGGGTACGAGCAGTACTTC. This codes for CAISESTDRGGYEQYF.

This sequence joins TRBV4-3 and TRBJ2-7; 10 bases align to TRBD2. Germline V gene data show CDR1 as LGHNA and CDR2 as YSLEER. V was pared by 3 bases and J by 2 bases, with 4 bases of the junction left unmatched. The CDR3 has 15 residues. CDR3 sequence (DNA): TGCGCCAGCAGCCAGAGCGGGAGGGGGACCTACGAGCAGTACTTC. Translated, it gives CASSQSGRGTYEQYF.

This clone was recorded only once. The chain is built from TRBV7-8 and TRBJ2-1; D might be TRBD1 or TRBD2, each matching 6 bases. The CDR3 totals 15 residues. V lost 5 bases, J lost 6 bases, and 17 bases lay in between. Germline lookup yields CDR1 SGHVS and CDR2 FQNEAQ. CDR3 in amino acids: CASSLDRGRPNEQFF. DNA for the CDR3: TGTGCCAGCAGCCTCGACCGGGGGCGCCCCAATGAGCAGTTCTTC.

This clone was seen more than once but under ten times. DNA for the CDR3: TGCAGCGTTGACAGGAACACTGAAGCTTTCTTT. Its protein is CSVDRNTEAFF. The J gene is TRBJ1-1, the V gene TRBV29-1; D remains ambiguous. The V and J ends lost 3 bases and 1 base respectively, with 3 bases between them. Germline loops: CDR1 SQVTM, CDR2 ANQGSEA. The CDR3 is 11 residues long.